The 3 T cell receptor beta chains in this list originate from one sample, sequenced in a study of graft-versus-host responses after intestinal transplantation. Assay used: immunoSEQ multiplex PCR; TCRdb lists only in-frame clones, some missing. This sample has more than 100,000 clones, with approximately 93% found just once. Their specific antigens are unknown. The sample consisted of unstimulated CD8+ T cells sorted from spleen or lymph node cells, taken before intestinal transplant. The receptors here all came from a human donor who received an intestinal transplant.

The CDR3 region is CASSFSADGYTF. The CDR3 DNA reads as TGTGCCAGCAGCTTTAGCGCCGATGGCTACACCTTC. The gene calls are TRBV7-9 and TRBJ1-2, with no clear D. CDR1 is SEHNR, CDR2 FQNEAQ, per germline (reference sequence). The CDR3 is made up of 12 amino acids. The V and J ends lost 3 bases and 6 bases respectively, with 8 bases between them.

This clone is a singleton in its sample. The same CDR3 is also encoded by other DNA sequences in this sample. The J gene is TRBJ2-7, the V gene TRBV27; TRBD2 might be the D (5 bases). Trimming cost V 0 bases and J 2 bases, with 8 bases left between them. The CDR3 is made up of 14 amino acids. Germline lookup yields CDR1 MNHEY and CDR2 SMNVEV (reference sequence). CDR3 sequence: CASSLSAGPYEQYF. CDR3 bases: TGTGCCAGCAGTTTATCGGCGGGCCCCTACGAGCAGTACTTC.

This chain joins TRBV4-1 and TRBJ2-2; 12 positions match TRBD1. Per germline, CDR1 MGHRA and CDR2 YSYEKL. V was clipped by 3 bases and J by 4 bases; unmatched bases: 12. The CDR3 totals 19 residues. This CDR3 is CASSHHGRGTGGFTGELFF. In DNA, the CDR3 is TGCGCCAGCAGCCATCACGGTCGCGGGACAGGGGGCTTCACCGGGGAGCTGTTTTTT.